Below are 2 T cell receptor beta chains sequenced from a single sample in a study of cytomegalovirus exposure and HLA in healthy donors. Primers: 60 Vbeta forward and 13 Jbeta reverse. TCRdb keeps only in-frame clones here, not all; method: immunoSEQ multiplex PCR. Here the sample table reports 150,000 or so clones. Sequencing input: PBMCs. These TCRs come from a woman in her forties or fifties in good health and CMV-seronegative.

The genes are TRBV15 and TRBJ2-2, with TRBD2 matching 7 bases. Trimming at V came to 3 bases and at J to 6 bases, leaving 10 bases not matched to a gene. Germline V gene data show CDR1 as LNHNV and CDR2 as YYDKDF (reference sequence). The CDR3 runs 16 residues. CDR3 sequence reads: CATSSGYWGGSGELFF. The DNA of the CDR3 is TGTGCCACCAGCAGTGGTTACTGGGGGGGATCCGGGGAGCTGTTTTTT.

V usage is TRBV6-1 and J usage is TRBJ1-2; D is undetermined. The CDR3 totals 15 residues. V was clipped by 2 bases and J by 5 bases, with 15 bases between them. Germline V lookup: CDR1 MNHNS, CDR2 SASEGT. The CDR3 loop reads CASSESPLGEYGYTF. The CDR3 region has the DNA TGTGCCAGCAGTGAATCCCCTTTAGGAGAATATGGCTACACCTTC.